This TCR beta chain was recovered during a study of T cell repertoires in cytomegalovirus infection. Study as a whole: Matching HLA type, along with CMV infection, was indicated by public TCR beta signatures. Study results and caveats: Cumulated frequencies of public TCR beta families served to identify carriers of CMV plus the relevant HLA. HLA-C-restricted CMV clonotypes gave the most frequent clonotype in two of eight donors.

Each CDR3 protein gets one entry after TCRdb re-called the reads with MiXCR. The sample lists some 390,000 distinct CDR3 sequences, 18% occurring once. This CDR3 is built from 12 residues. CDR1 MNHNY and CDR2 SVGAGI come from the germline V gene (reference sequence). Trimming removed 6 bases from V and 0 bases from J, with 5 bases in between. This clonotype was found a few times. Its target is unknown. Sequencing used PBMCs. The chain carries TRBV6-6 and TRBJ1-1; no definite D call. This receptor was obtained from a human donor in good health (CMV status not recorded). Some clones in this sample may be carry-over from other donors' samples. The CDR3, as DNA: TGTGCCAGCAGGGTTATGAACACTGAAGCTTTCTTT. It codes for CASRVMNTEAFF.